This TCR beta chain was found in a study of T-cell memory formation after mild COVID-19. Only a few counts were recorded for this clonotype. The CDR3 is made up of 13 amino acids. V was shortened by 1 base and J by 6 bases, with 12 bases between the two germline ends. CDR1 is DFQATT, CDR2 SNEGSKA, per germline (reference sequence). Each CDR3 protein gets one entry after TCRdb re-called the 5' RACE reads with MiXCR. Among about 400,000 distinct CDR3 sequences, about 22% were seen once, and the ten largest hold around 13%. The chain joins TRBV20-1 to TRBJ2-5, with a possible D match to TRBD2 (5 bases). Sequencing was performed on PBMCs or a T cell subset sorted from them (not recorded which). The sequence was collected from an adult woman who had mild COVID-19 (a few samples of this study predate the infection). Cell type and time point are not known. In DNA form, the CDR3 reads TGCAGTGCTAGAGGGCGGGTGAGGAAGACCCAGTACTTC. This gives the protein CSARGRVRKTQYF.